Listed here are 27 T cell receptor beta chains from one sample, sequenced in a study of shared clonotypes between healthy human individuals. TCRdb's table, derived via immunoSEQ multiplex PCR, lists solely in-frame clones and lacks some. This table has approximately 1.1 million clones, around 78% appearing once. What was sequenced was memory CD4+ T cells from PBMCs. This sample's subset: CD45RA-negative fraction. The receptors shown here come from a man aged 18 to 29 in good health. Some clones in this sample may be carry-over from other donors' samples.

This sequence joins TRBV7-9 and TRBJ1-1, with TRBD1 as a possible D gene (6 bases). In germline, CDR1 is SEHNR, CDR2 FQNEAQ (reference sequence). The germline V and J ends were trimmed by 1 base and 6 bases, with 18 bases remaining between them. There are 16 residues in the CDR3. CDR3 loop: CASSLGHYRARPEAFF. For the CDR3, the DNA is TGTGCCAGCAGCTTAGGACACTACAGGGCACGCCCTGAAGCTTTCTTT.

This clone was picked up a small number of times. This sequence joins TRBV10-3 and TRBJ2-3; 7 bases align to TRBD1. J gave up 4 bases and V 7 bases, and 5 bases lay outside the gene matches. The CDR3 is 13 residues long. Germline V CDR1 and CDR2: ENHRY, SYGVKD. CDR3 DNA sequence: TGTGCCATCAACGAGGGGGCGTCAGATACGCAGTATTTT. Its translation is CAINEGASDTQYF.

The gene calls are TRBV27 and TRBJ2-7, with D perhaps matching TRBD1 (6 bases). CDR1 and CDR2 from the germline V gene are MNHEY and SMNVEV (reference sequence). This CDR3 is built from 13 residues. Between the trimmed V and J ends, which lost 6 bases and 8 bases, there was a span of 17 bases. In DNA form, the CDR3 reads TGTGCCAGCAGCCCACAGGGCAATTGGCAGCAGTACTTC. As protein: CASSPQGNWQQYF.

The table lists this clone with a count of one. The V gene is TRBV10-3, the J gene TRBJ2-1; TRBD1 is a possible D gene (6 bases). The germline gives CDR1 ENHRY, CDR2 SYGVKD. The V end was cut by 4 bases, the J end by 0 bases, with 13 bases between. The length of the CDR3 is 16 residues. The DNA of the CDR3 is TGTGCCATCAGTGGGCTACAGGGTGTCTCCTACAATGAGCAGTTCTTC. Translation gives CAISGLQGVSYNEQFF.

The chain joins TRBV6-1 to TRBJ2-1; D may be TRBD1 (5 bases). This CDR3 comprises 13 residues. Germline CDR1 and CDR2: MNHNS and SASEGT. V was pared by 2 bases and J by 5 bases, with 7 bases between. CDR3 nucleotide sequence: TGTGCCAGCAGTGAACAGGGAAACAATGAGCAGTTCTTC. Residues: CASSEQGNNEQFF.

The chain recombines TRBV2 with TRBJ2-1; 8 positions match TRBD1. Per the germline V gene, CDR1 is SNHLY and CDR2 is FYNNEI. V was pared by 6 bases and J by 2 bases, with 6 bases of the junction left unmatched. The CDR3 sequence is 15 residues long. The CDR3 spells CASSATGGAYNEQFF. The CDR3 DNA is TGTGCCAGCAGCGCAACAGGGGGAGCCTACAATGAGCAGTTCTTC.

This clone was detected a few times. The J gene is TRBJ2-5, the V gene TRBV2, with D possibly TRBD1 on 5 matching bases. The end of the DNA fits TRBJ2-7 better, so the J call may be wrong. The CDR3 extends over 14 amino acids. The germline CDR1 and CDR2 sequences are SNHLY and FYNNEI. CDR3 nucleotides: TGTGCCAGCAGTGACGGTCCCAGGGTCTACGAGCAGTACTTC. Protein sequence: CASSDGPRVYEQYF.

J is TRBJ2-1 and V is TRBV28; TRBD2 matches 9 bases. The CDR3 totals 16 residues. V lost 8 bases and J lost 9; bases outside the gene matches: 17. Germline V lookup: CDR1 MDHEN, CDR2 SYDVKM. CDR3: CASHTGGSGSRFEQFF. The DNA of the CDR3 is TGTGCCAGCCACACCGGAGGTAGCGGGAGTAGGTTTGAGCAGTTCTTC.

V and J are TRBV28 and TRBJ1-1, with D maybe TRBD1 (5 bases). Looked up from germline, CDR1 is MDHEN and CDR2 is SYDVKM. The V and J ends lost 7 bases and 1 base respectively, with 16 bases between them. The CDR3 is 15 residues long. CDR3 sequence reads: CASNSAGGGNTEAFF. DNA for the CDR3: TGTGCCAGCAACTCTGCGGGCGGGGGGAACACTGAAGCTTTCTTT.

A single count supports this clone. DNA for the CDR3: TGTGCCAGCAGCCTAAAAAAATCGGGTGCGACGACCCAGTACTTC. It is translated as CASSLKKSGATTQYF. The gene calls are TRBV7-2 and TRBJ2-5, with unresolved D. This CDR3 region has 15 residues. The germline CDR1 and CDR2 sequences are SGHTA and FQGNSA. Trimming cost V 5 bases and J 7 bases, with 20 bases left between them. The variable domain in full, completed from reference TRBV7-2 and TRBJ2-5, reads GAGVSQSPSNKVTEKGKDVELRCDPISGHTALYWYRQSLGQGLEFLIYFQGNSAPDKSGLPSDRFSAERTGGSVSTLTIQRTQQEDSAVYLCASSLKKSGATTQYFGPGTRLLVL.

Written as DNA, the CDR3 is TGTGCCACCCAGGGGGGGGGCTACGAGCAGTACTTC. Encoded protein: CATQGGGYEQYF. J is TRBJ2-7 and V is TRBV15; D is tentatively TRBD1 or TRBD2 (7 bases each). V was shortened by 8 bases and J by 3 bases, with 11 bases between the two germline ends. From germline, CDR1 is LNHNV and CDR2 YYDKDF (reference sequence). CDR3 length: 12 residues.

This sequence joins TRBV4-3 and TRBJ2-2; 10 nucleotides agree with TRBD2. V lost 5 bases to trimming and J lost 6 bases; unmatched junction nucleotides: 6. The CDR3 sequence is 15 residues long. Per germline, CDR1 LGHNA and CDR2 YSLEER. CDR3: CASSSLAGVPGELFF. Here the CDR3 DNA reads TGCGCCAGCAGCTCTCTAGCGGGAGTCCCCGGGGAGCTGTTTTTT.

This sequence joins TRBV5-4 and TRBJ1-1; tentatively, D is TRBD1 (6 bases). Germline lookup yields CDR1 SGHNT and CDR2 YYREEE (reference sequence). Trimming shortened V by 0 bases and J by 7 bases, and 10 bases separated the two germline ends. The CDR3 runs 13 residues. The CDR3 nucleotides read TGTGCCAGCAGCTTGGGGCTGACAGGTGAAGCTTTCTTT. It is translated as CASSLGLTGEAFF.

This sequence joins TRBV6-4 and TRBJ1-3; D is ambiguous. The CDR3 has 15 amino acids. Trimming stripped 2 bases from V and 5 bases from J, with 13 bases between. Germline V gene sequence: CDR1 MRHNA, CDR2 SNTAGT. Here the CDR3 reads CASSDAYDQRNTIYF. CDR3 nucleotides: TGTGCCAGCAGTGACGCGTACGATCAGCGAAACACCATATATTTT.

In DNA form, the CDR3 reads TGTGCCAGCAGCTTACGTAGCGGGAGTGAGACAGATACGCAGTATTTT. Translation: CASSLRSGSETDTQYF. This sequence joins TRBV7-9 and TRBJ2-3; 9 bases are shared with TRBD2. The CDR3 is made up of 16 amino acids. From germline, CDR1 is SEHNR and CDR2 FQNEAQ (reference sequence). J was trimmed by 3 bases and V by 2 bases; bases with no gene match: 6.

This clone was counted between two and nine times. The rearrangement uses TRBV2 and TRBJ1-1; tentative D call: TRBD1 (6 bases). CDR3 size: 14 residues. Germline lookup yields CDR1 SNHLY and CDR2 FYNNEI. With 4 bases removed from V and 3 bases from J, the gap between germline ends came to 12 bases. The CDR3 sequence is CASSVGAGDTEAFF. The DNA of the CDR3 is TGTGCCAGCAGTGTGGGGGCAGGGGACACTGAAGCTTTCTTT.

The chain couples TRBV6-5 to TRBJ2-7, with TRBD1 matching 10 bases. V dropped 5 bases and J dropped 6; count of bases not matched to a gene: 7. The CDR3 has 14 residues. The V gene's germline CDR1 is MNHEY and CDR2 SVGAGI. The CDR3 DNA reads TGTGCCAGCAGTCTCGGACAGGGGGGTAGCGAGCAGTACTTC. Translated, it gives CASSLGQGGSEQYF.

This chain connects TRBV29-1 to TRBJ2-1; D is unresolved. The CDR3 totals 11 residues. Deletions cut 7 bases from V and 7 bases from J, with 11 bases between. Germline CDR1 is SQVTM and CDR2 is ANQGSEA. The DNA of the CDR3 is TGCAGCGCCAGACTTCGAAATGAGCAGTTCTTC. This sequence encodes CSARLRNEQFF.

This clone was picked up a small number of times. The chain joins TRBV5-4 to TRBJ1-1; the match to TRBD1 covers 8 bases. The CDR3 has 15 amino acids. With V trimmed by 3 bases and J by 4 bases, 8 bases remained unmatched. CDR1 is SGHNT, CDR2 YYREEE, per germline (reference sequence). As DNA, the CDR3 is TGTGCCAGCAGCTGGCCCGGACAGGGATCCACTGAAGCTTTCTTT. Translated: CASSWPGQGSTEAFF. The complete variable domain, with remaining parts taken from reference TRBV5-4 and TRBJ1-1, reads ETGVTQSPTHLIKTRGQQVTLRCSSQSGHNTVSWYQQALGQGPQFIFQYYREEENGRGNFPPRFSGLQFPNYSSELNVNALELDDSALYLCASSWPGQGSTEAFFGQGTRLTVV.

This clone was seen once. The chain recombines TRBV5-1 with TRBJ1-1; 7 nucleotides match TRBD1. Germline V gene lookup returns CDR1 SGHRS and CDR2 YFSETQ. V dropped 4 bases and J dropped 2; count of bases not matched to a gene: 11. The CDR3 contains 16 residues. The CDR3 DNA follows: TGCGCCAGCAGCAGGGGGCCTGGGACAGAAAACACTGAAGCTTTCTTT. It yields the protein CASSRGPGTENTEAFF.

As to this clone: A much larger clone is a single base away; this may be a read error. The sample contains more than one DNA sequence encoding this CDR3. The chain uses TRBV5-1 and TRBJ2-5; D not certain. This CDR3 is built from 13 residues. V was clipped by 0 bases and J by 2 bases, with 5 bases between them. Germline CDR1 and CDR2: SGHRS and YFSETQ. This CDR3 is CASSLDGQETQYF. The DNA of the CDR3 is TGCGCCAGCAGCTTGGATGGGCAAGAGACCCAGTACTTC.

As concerns this clone: A clone one base away is much larger, so this may be a read error. The V and J genes are TRBV4-1 and TRBJ2-7; the D gene is possibly TRBD1 (6 bases). The CDR3 length is 15 residues. Germline CDR1 and CDR2: MGHRA and YSYEKL. Trimming pared 5 bases from V and 3 bases from J, leaving 17 bases between. The CDR3 sequence is CASSNTGTTIYEQYF. CDR3 bases: TGCGCCAGCAGCAACACCGGGACAACGATCTACGAGCAGTACTTC.

The chain recombines TRBV2 with TRBJ2-4; no clear D. The CDR3 spans 15 residues. Germline CDR1 SNHLY, CDR2 FYNNEI. Trimming took off 4 bases at V and 1 base at J, with 11 bases between the two ends. CDR3 nucleotides: TGTGCCAGCAGTGTCTTGGAGCTTGCCAAAAACATTCAGTACTTC. It specifies CASSVLELAKNIQYF.

CDR3 in DNA: TGTGCCTGGGGGGTGACCGAGCAGTACTTC. Protein product: CAWGVTEQYF. V gene TRBV30 combines with J gene TRBJ2-7; D unresolved. CDR3 size: 10 residues. Deletions cut 5 bases from V and 6 bases from J, with 8 bases between. Germline V gene data show CDR1 as GTSNPN and CDR2 as SVGIG (reference sequence). Full variable domain (remainder filled in from reference TRBV30 and TRBJ2-7): SQTIHQWPATLVQPVGSPLSLECTVEGTSNPNLYWYRQAAGRGLQLLFYSVGIGQISSEVPQNLSASRPQDRQFILSSKKLLLSDSGFYLCAWGVTEQYFGPGTRLTVT.

The chain employs TRBV5-1 and TRBJ2-5; D is undetermined. Germline V CDR1 and CDR2: SGHRS, YFSETQ. CDR3 length equals 14 residues. The germline V and J ends were trimmed by 1 base and 2 bases, with 9 bases remaining between them. The CDR3 nucleotides are TGCGCCAGCAGCTTGATGTGGGGTCAAGAGACCCAGTACTTC. Translation gives CASSLMWGQETQYF.

This clone occurred a few times. The V and J genes are TRBV27 and TRBJ1-1; unclear D gene. V lost 2 bases to trimming and J lost 5 bases, with 12 bases between them. CDR1 is MNHEY, CDR2 SMNVEV, per germline (reference sequence). The CDR3 is 14 amino acids. CDR3 protein: CASSLKGRWTEAFF. For the CDR3, the DNA is TGTGCCAGCAGTTTAAAGGGTAGGTGGACTGAAGCTTTCTTT.

This clone was observed at least ten times. The chain couples TRBV7-9 to TRBJ1-1, with D tentatively TRBD1 (6 bases). The CDR3 spans 14 residues. Germline values: CDR1 SEHNR, CDR2 FQNEAQ (reference sequence). V dropped 3 bases and J dropped 4 bases, with 12 bases sitting between them. The DNA for the CDR3 is TGTGCCAGCAGCTTCGGGCAGGGGAGCACTGAAGCTTTCTTT. The encoded protein is CASSFGQGSTEAFF.